The next 2 T cell receptor beta chains were all read from a single sample in a study of shared clonotypes between healthy human individuals. Positively selected for CCR7, the CD45RO-negative cells used as naive CD8 cells excluded terminally differentiated effector memory CD45RA+ cells. The table came from immunoSEQ multiplex PCR; TCRdb's copy has only in-frame clones and leaves some out. Of about 2.1 million clones in the sample, 85% to 95% are singletons; the top ten hold under 2%. The sequenced material came from naive CD8+ T cells from PBMCs. The receptors shown here come from a man aged 18-30 years in good health. Some clones in this sample may be carry-over from other donors' samples.

The chain employs TRBV28 and TRBJ2-5, with 8 positions matching TRBD2. The CDR3 is 14 amino acids. The junction had 4 bases not matched to a gene; V was cut back by 6 bases and J by 1 base. The germline CDR1 and CDR2 sequences are MDHEN and SYDVKM. DNA for the CDR3: TGTGCCAGCAGGAATAGCGGGACCCAAGAGACCCAGTACTTC. Protein sequence: CASRNSGTQETQYF.

The chain recombines TRBV29-1 with TRBJ2-2; 9 bases map to TRBD2. Germline-derived CDR1 and CDR2 are SQVTM and ANQGSEA. Unmatched junction bases numbered 12, after V lost 6 bases and J lost 7 bases. This CDR3 comprises 15 residues. In DNA, the CDR3 is TGCAGCGTCCTGGGACTAGCAGTTAAAGGCGGGGAGCTGTTTTTT. As protein: CSVLGLAVKGGELFF.